This T cell receptor beta chain was sequenced during a study of patients and donors after allogeneic stem cell transplantation. TCRdb fed the RT-PCR reads into MiXCR, producing one record per CDR3 protein. Counted here are more than 850,000 distinct CDR3 sequences, more than 15% occurring once; the ten biggest clones make up approximately 5.9%. The CDR3 has 15 amino acids. Deletions cut 0 bases from V and 0 bases from J, with 7 bases between. The germline V gene has CDR1 SGHRS and CDR2 YFSETQ. The chain carries TRBV5-1 and TRBJ1-5; D gene ambiguous. Sequenced input: blood, either unsorted or a sorted T cell fraction (not recorded which). This TCR was sampled from a human donor who was either an allogeneic HSCT recipient or a stem cell or donor lymphocyte infusion donor (not recorded which). It is not recorded whose cells these are; they may come from a transplant donor. CDR3 in amino acids: CASSLGANSNQPQHF. The CDR3 DNA sequence: TGCGCCAGCAGCTTGGGGGCAAATAGCAATCAGCCCCAGCATTTT.